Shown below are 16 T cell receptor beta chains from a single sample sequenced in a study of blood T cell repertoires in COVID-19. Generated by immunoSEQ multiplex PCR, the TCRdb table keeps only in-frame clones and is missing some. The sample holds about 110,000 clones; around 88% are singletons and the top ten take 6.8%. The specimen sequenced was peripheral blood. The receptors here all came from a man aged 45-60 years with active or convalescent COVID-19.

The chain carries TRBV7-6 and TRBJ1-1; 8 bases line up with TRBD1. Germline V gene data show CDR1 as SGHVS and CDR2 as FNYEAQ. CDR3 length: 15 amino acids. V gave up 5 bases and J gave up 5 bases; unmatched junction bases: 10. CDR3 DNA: TGTGCCAGCAGCCCAACGACAGGGGTCAGGACTGAAGCTTTCTTT. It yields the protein CASSPTTGVRTEAFF.

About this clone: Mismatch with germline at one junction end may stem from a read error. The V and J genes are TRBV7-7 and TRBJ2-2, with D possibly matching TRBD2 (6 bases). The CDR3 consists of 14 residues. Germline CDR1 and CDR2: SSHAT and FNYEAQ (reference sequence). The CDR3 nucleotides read TGTGCTAGCAGCTTAGCGGCGGTCGGCGGGGAGCTGTTTTTT. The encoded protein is CASSLAAVGGELFF.

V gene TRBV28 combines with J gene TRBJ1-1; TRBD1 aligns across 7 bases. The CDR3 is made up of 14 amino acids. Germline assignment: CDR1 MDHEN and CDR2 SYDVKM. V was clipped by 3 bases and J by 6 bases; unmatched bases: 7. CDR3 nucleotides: TGTGCCAGCAGTTTCCGACAGGGCAAGGCTGAAGCTTTCTTT. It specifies CASSFRQGKAEAFF.

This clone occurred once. CDR3 bases: TGCGCCAGCAGCCCCCGGACTAGCGGGACTTACACAGATACGCAGTATTTT. Its protein is CASSPRTSGTYTDTQYF. The chain carries TRBV5-1 and TRBJ2-3, with TRBD2 identical over 12 bases. Losses at the gene ends were 4 bases for V and 2 bases for J; bases not matched to a gene: 8. Germline-derived CDR1 and CDR2 are SGHRS and YFSETQ. The CDR3 length is 17 residues.

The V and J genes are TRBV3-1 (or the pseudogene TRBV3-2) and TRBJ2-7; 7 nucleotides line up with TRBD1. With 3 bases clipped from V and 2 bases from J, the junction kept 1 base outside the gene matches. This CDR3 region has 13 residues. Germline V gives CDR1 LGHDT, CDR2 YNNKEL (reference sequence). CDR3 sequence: CASSQTGPYEQYF. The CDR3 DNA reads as TGTGCCAGCAGCCAGACAGGGCCCTACGAGCAGTACTTC.

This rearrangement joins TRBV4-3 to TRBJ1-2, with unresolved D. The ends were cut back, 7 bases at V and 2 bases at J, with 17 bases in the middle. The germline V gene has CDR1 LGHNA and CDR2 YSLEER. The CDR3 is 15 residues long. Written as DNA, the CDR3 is TGCGCCAGCACTATATCAGGTCTGACAAACTATGGCTACACCTTC. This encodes CASTISGLTNYGYTF.

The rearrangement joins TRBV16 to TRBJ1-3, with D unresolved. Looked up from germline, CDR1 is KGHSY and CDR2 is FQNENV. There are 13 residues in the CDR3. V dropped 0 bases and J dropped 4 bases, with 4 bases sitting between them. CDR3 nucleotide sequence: TGTGCCAGCAGCCAATCTGGCGGAAACACCATATATTTT. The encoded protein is CASSQSGGNTIYF.

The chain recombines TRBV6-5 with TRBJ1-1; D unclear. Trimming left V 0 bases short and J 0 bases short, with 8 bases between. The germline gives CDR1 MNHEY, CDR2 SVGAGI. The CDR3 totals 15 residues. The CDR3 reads CASSYSASLNTEAFF. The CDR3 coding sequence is TGTGCCAGCAGTTACTCCGCCAGTTTGAACACTGAAGCTTTCTTT.

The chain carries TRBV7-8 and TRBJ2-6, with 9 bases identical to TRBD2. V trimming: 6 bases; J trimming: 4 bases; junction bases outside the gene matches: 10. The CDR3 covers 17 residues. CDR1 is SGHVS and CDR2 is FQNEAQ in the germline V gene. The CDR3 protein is CASRSGRLPWGANVLTF. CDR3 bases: TGTGCCAGCAGAAGCGGGAGGCTCCCGTGGGGGGCCAACGTCCTGACTTTC.

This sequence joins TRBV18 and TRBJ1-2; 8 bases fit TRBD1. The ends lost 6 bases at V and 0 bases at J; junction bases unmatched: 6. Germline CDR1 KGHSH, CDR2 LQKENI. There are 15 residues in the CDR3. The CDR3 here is CASSHTDRANYGYTF. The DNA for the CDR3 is TGTGCCAGCTCCCACACGGACAGGGCTAACTATGGCTACACCTTC.

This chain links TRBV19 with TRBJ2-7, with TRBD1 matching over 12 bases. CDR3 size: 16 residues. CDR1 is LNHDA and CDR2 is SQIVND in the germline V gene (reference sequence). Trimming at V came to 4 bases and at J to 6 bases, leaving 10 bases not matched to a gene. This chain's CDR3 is CASSTRGTGGFSEQYF. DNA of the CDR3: TGTGCCAGTAGTACCCGCGGGACAGGGGGCTTCTCCGAGCAGTACTTC.

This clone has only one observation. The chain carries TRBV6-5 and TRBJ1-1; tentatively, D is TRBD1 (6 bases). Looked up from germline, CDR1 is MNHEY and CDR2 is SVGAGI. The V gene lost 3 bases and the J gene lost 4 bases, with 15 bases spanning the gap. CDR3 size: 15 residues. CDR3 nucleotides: TGTGCCAGCAGTTATAACAGGGAAGTAGGCACTGAAGCTTTCTTT. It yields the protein CASSYNREVGTEAFF.

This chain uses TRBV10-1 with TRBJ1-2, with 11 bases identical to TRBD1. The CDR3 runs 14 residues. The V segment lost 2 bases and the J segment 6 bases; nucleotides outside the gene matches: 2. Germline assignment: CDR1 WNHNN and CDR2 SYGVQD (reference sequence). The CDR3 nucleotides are TGCGCCAGCAGTGAGGGACAGGGGGCTCATGGCTACACCTTC. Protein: CASSEGQGAHGYTF.

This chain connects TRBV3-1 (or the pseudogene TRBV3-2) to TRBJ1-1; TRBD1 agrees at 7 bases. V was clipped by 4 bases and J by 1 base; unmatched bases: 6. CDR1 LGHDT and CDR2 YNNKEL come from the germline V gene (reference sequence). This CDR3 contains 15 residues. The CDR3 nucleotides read TGTGCCAGCAGCCGAGCGAGGACAGGGAACACTGAAGCTTTCTTT. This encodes CASSRARTGNTEAFF.

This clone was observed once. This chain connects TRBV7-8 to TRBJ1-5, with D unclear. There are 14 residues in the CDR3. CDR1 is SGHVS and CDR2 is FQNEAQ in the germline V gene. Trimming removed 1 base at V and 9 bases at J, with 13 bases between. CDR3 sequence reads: CASSLGYLEGPQHF. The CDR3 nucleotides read TGTGCCAGCAGCTTAGGATACCTAGAGGGGCCCCAGCATTTT.

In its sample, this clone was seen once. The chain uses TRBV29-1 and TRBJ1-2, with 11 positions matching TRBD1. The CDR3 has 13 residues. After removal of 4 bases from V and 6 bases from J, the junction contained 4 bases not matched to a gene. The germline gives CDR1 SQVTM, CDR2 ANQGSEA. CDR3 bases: TGCAGCGTTGGGGACAGGGGGAATCATGGCTACACCTTC. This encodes CSVGDRGNHGYTF.